This T cell receptor (beta chain) was observed in a study of chemoradiotherapy in HPV16-positive cancers. Study information: A couple of HPV16-positive patients' cells yielded candidate HPV-specific clones and common motifs.

Study results and caveats: Only a couple of HPV16-positive patients supplied the functional HPV-specificity definition. Candidate HPV-specific clones and E7-related TCR motifs grew in tumor during treatment. Better recurrence-free survival went with HPV-responsive T-cell expansion in HPV16-positive patients.

Measured with immunoSEQ multiplex PCR; TCRdb has only the in-frame clones, and not every one. The sample has around 9,200 clones, roughly 80% seen once. Notes on this clone: Antigen specificity is unknown.

The CDR3 runs to 13 residues. Germline lookup yields CDR1 MRHNA and CDR2 SNTAGT. After removal of 4 bases from V and 4 bases from J, the junction contained 0 bases not matched to a gene. This specimen was taken from a patient who underwent chemoradiotherapy. The gene calls are TRBV6-4 and TRBJ2-5, with 10 bases fitting TRBD1. The receptor was derived from a human donor with HPV-associated anogenital cancer. The CDR3 DNA reads TGTGCCAGCAGTGGGGACAGGGGAGAGACCCAGTACTTC. It specifies CASSGDRGETQYF.